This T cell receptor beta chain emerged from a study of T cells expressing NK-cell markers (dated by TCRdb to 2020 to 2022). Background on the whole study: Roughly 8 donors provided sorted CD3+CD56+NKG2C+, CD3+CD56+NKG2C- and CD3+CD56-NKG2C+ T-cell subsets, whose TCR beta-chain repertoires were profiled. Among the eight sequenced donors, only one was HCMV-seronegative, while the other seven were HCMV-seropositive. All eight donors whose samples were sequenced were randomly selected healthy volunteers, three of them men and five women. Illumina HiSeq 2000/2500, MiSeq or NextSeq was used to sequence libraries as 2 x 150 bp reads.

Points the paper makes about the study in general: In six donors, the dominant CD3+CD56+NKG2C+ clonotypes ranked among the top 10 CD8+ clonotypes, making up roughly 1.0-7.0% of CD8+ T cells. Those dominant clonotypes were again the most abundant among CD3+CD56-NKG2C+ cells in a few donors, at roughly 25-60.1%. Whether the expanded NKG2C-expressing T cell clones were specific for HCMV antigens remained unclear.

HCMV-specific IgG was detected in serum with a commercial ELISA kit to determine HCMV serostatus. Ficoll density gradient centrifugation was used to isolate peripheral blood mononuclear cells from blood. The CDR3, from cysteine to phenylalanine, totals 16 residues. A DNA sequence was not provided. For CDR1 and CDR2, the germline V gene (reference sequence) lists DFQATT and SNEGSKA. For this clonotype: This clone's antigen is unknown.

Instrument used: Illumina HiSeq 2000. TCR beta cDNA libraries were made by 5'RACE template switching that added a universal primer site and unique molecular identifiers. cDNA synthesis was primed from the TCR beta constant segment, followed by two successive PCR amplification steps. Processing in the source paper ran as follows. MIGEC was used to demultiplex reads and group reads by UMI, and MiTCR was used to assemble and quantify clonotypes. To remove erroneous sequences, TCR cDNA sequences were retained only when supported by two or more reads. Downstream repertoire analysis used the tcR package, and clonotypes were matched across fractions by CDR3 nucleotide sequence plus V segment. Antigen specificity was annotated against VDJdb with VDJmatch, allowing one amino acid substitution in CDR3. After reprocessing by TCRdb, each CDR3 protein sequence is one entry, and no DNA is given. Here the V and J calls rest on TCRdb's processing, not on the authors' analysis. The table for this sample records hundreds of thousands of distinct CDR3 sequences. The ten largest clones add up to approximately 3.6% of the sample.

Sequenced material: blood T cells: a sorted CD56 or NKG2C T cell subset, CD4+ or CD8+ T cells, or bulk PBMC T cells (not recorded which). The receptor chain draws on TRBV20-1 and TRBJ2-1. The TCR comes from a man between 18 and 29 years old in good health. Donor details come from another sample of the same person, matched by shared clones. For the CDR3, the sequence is CSARGPLAGSLNEQFF.